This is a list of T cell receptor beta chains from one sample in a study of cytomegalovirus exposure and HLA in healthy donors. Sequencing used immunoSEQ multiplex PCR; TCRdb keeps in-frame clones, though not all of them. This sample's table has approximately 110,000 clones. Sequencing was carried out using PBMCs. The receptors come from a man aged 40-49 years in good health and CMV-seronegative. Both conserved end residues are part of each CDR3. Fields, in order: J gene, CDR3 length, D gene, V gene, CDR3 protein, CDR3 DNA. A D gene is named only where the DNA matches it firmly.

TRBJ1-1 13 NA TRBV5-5 CASIRPGRTEAFF TGTGCCAGCATCCGTCCCGGGAGAACTGAAGCTTTCTTT
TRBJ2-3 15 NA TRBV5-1 CASSLAASFTDTQYF TGCGCCAGCAGCTTGGCAGCGAGTTTCACAGATACGCAGTATTTT
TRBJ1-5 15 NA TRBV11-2 CASSLGHYSNQPQHF TGTGCCAGCAGCTTAGGGCATTATAGCAATCAGCCCCAGCATTTT
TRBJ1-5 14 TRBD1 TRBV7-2 CASSRDRGVQPQHF TGTGCCAGCAGCCGGGACAGGGGAGTTCAGCCCCAGCATTTT
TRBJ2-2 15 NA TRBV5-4 CASSWTGRDTGELFF TGTGCCAGCAGCTGGACAGGGAGGGACACCGGGGAGCTGTTTTTT
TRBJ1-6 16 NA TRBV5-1 CASSYEPGQANSPLHF TGCGCCAGCAGCTACGAACCGGGACAAGCTAATTCACCCCTCCACTTT
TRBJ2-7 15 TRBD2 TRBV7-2 CASSLGLAGAYEQYF TGTGCCAGCAGCTTAGGACTAGCGGGCGCCTACGAGCAGTACTTC
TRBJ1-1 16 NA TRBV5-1 CASSLESQGLDTEAFF TGCGCCAGCAGCTTGGAGTCCCAGGGGCTCGACACTGAAGCTTTCTTT
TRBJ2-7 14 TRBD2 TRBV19 CASSTVAGGYEQYF TGTGCCAGTAGTACCGTAGCGGGAGGCTACGAGCAGTACTTC
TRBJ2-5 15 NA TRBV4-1 CASSQAPGHGETQYF TGCGCCAGCAGCCAAGCCCCGGGACACGGGGAGACCCAGTACTTC
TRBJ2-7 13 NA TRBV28 CASSILQAYEQYF TGTGCCAGCAGCATTCTCCAGGCCTACGAGCAGTACTTC
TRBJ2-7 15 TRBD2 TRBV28 CASSPRRVAGDEQYF TGTGCCAGCAGTCCGAGACGGGTAGCGGGAGACGAGCAGTACTTC
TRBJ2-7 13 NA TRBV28 CASGKRAPYEQYF TGTGCCAGCGGTAAGCGGGCCCCCTACGAGCAGTACTTC
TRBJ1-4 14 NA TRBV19 CASSGRGSNEKLFF TGTGCCAGTAGCGGACGAGGGTCCAATGAAAAACTGTTTTTT
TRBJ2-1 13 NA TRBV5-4 CASSLYNYNEQFF TGTGCCAGCAGCTTGTATAACTACAATGAGCAGTTCTTC
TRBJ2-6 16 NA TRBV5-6 CASSFRVSSGANVLTF TGTGCCAGCAGCTTTCGGGTGAGCTCTGGGGCCAACGTCCTGACTTTC